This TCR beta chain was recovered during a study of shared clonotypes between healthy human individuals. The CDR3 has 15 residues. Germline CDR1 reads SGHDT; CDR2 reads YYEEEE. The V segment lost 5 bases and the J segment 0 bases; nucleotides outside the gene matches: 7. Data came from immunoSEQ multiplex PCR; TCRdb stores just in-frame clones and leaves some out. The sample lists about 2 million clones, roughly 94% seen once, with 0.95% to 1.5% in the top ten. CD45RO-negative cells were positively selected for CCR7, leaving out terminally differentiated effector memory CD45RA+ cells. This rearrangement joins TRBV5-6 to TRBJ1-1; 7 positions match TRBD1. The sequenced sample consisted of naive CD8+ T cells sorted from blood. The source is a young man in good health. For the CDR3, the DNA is TGTGCCAGCAGTCCGCCGACAGGGTTGAACACTGAAGCTTTCTTT. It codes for CASSPPTGLNTEAFF.